This T cell receptor beta chain was identified in a study of blood T cell repertoires in COVID-19. Study context: Sites across the United States, Italy and Spain contributed samples from acute and convalescent COVID-19. PBMCs, B-cell-depleted T cells, or T cells were the source of the cDNA or gDNA that made up the material.

Everyone who took part was 18 to 89 years old, and they came from about two dozen US areas. Cohort placement rested on clinical history that participants reported themselves. The germline CDR1 and CDR2 sequences are LGHDT and YNNKEL (reference sequence). There are 16 residues in the CDR3. V lost 6 bases, J lost 2 bases, and 17 bases lay in between. Generated by immunoSEQ multiplex PCR, the TCRdb table keeps only in-frame clones and is missing some. The sample shows some 350,000 clones, 75% to 90% of them seen only once. The TCR was taken from a man aged 18 to 30 who had recovered from COVID-19. Sequencing was done on a sample of PBMCs or T cells enriched from blood (not recorded which). The V call is TRBV3-1 (or the pseudogene TRBV3-2), the J call TRBJ1-3; D is possibly TRBD1 (5 bases). The CDR3 nucleotides read TGTGCCAGCAGTGAGGTCTGGGGGGGTCCTGGAAACACCATATATTTT. It specifies CASSEVWGGPGNTIYF.